This T cell receptor (beta chain) was obtained from a study of T cell changes during pregnancy in multiple sclerosis. The repertoire was sequenced with immunoSEQ multiplex PCR; TCRdb's copy has only in-frame clones and lacks some. The repertoire consists of 20,000 to 25,000 clones, with about 84% occurring once and the leading ten covering approximately 7.6%. The germline gives CDR1 SGHRS, CDR2 YFSETQ. This CDR3 is built from 14 residues. The J segment lost 1 base and the V segment lost 4 bases, leaving 3 bases of the junction unmatched. The clonotype was recovered from a female donor with multiple sclerosis, enrolled in a pregnancy study. This chain links TRBV5-1 with TRBJ2-5; TRBD1 aligns across 8 bases. This specimen consisted of CD8+ T cells from peripheral blood mononuclear cells, obtained before pregnancy. The CDR3 loop is CASSPGQGQETQYF. The CDR3 DNA reads TGCGCCAGCAGCCCCGGACAGGGCCAAGAGACCCAGTACTTC.